This T cell receptor (beta chain) comes out of a study of shared clonotypes between healthy human individuals (dated by TCRdb to about 2020). About the investigation overall: A few men and a couple of women, aged 18 to 49 years, made up the cohort. Blood TCR repertoires of four to six healthy adults were deeply sequenced to estimate repertoire size and the extent of clonotype sharing between individuals. Different laboratories and diverse techniques were used to prepare libraries and sequence TCR repertoires, to increase sequencing depth and limit assay-specific biases. For each donor, CD4 naive and CD4 memory were each given three plates, CD8 naive was given two plates, and CD8 memory was given one plate. Leukapheresis yielded between about 0.8 and 9.5 billion PBMCs per donor.

Remarks on this clone: Its antigen specificity is not known. No base qualities exist here, and no much larger clone lies one base off it.

Using the deep immunoSEQ assay, TCR CDR3 regions were amplified from genomic DNA by multiplex PCR. For each cell subset, the extracted genomic DNA was distributed evenly across all wells of several immunoSEQ 96-well plates, and each plate served as one replicate. For sorted subsets, approximately 0.2 ug of genomic DNA, equivalent to 25,000 to 35,000 T cell genomes, went into each replicate PCR. Purified libraries were quantified with a Qubit 3.0 fluorometer, sized on a Bioanalyzer 2100, and re-quantified with the KAPA Library Quantification kit. Every immunoSEQ 96-well plate was sequenced on a separate single-read 150-cycle Illumina NextSeq 550 flow cell. Concerning the study's data processing: Because only junctional sequences without quality scores were contained in the immunoSEQ output, filtering matching that applied to full-length reads could not be performed. To assign V/J genes and CDR3, sequences were annotated using PyIR, a Python wrapper for IgBLAST v1.9, with IMGT germline references. Reads were removed for weak V/J assignments (E-value above 1e-6), missing CDR3, stop codons, out-of-frame junctions, or ambiguous translated residues. V3J clonotypes were defined as sequences sharing the same inferred V gene, J gene, and CDR3 amino acid sequence. The percentage overlap between two repertoires was calculated by dividing the number of shared unique clonotypes by the size of the smaller repertoire. Repertoire richness was assessed with RTK rarefaction, the Chao1 estimator, and Recon v2.1 estimates of unobserved clonotypes. Generation probabilities for all TCRbeta clonotypes obtained by the gDNA method from a few donors were computed using OLGA. TCRdb provides this immuneACCESS table in a form limited to in-frame rearrangements. Some clones are lacking; in checked studies, under half of them reflect an unresolved V gene, and why the rest are absent is not known. Clone size and V and J calls were adopted from that table, with D and trimming inferred from the DNA. The sample records about a million clones, approximately 72% of which are singletons. Roughly 1.4% of the sample is taken by the ten largest.

The donors were healthy, HIV-negative adults who had no recently reported acute infections or vaccinations. Every donor was a Caucasian adult living in Nashville, Tennessee, USA. CD4+ T cells were enriched by magnetic negative selection, after which naive cells were positively selected on CD45RA and the negative fraction was taken as the memory subset. Blood was collected by leukapheresis, and PBMCs were isolated by Ficoll-Histopaque density gradient centrifugation and then cryopreserved in liquid nitrogen vapor phase. Purity and quantity of every magnetically sorted T cell population were checked by analytical flow cytometry. Genomic DNA was isolated from every sorted fraction and measured by UV absorbance on a Nanodrop 2000c. Deletion took 2 bases off V and 2 bases off J, with a span of 7 bases between the germline ends. Reading from cysteine to phenylalanine, the CDR3 counts 14 amino acids. The sequence is cut down to CDR3 DNA, 42 bases in frame from base 1. The CDR1 and CDR2 encoded by the germline V gene are SGHTA and FQGNSA.

The research as a whole found: Across a few donors, roughly 5% of naive CD4, roughly 3.3% of naive CD8, 2.3% of memory CD4, and approximately 0.4% of memory CD8 clonotypes were shared. Larger estimated clonotype richness was generally found for naive subsets than for memory subsets. Because the study included a small number of donors, the genetic and exposure-history diversity represented was limited. Sampling was restricted to blood, and TCR repertoires in tissue are likely to differ from TCR repertoires in blood. Clonotypes shared by all four sorted-subset donors showed higher generation probabilities than non-shared clonotypes. Incomplete sequencing was indicated by rarefaction of sorted-subset datasets, despite the large sequencing depth. Pairwise subsampling indicated that sequencing depth was expected to affect the degree of clonotype sharing among donors.

Sequenced: memory CD4+ T cells sorted from blood. Interpreted using the paper, the cell subset or site label stands for: CD45RA-negative fraction. The sequence links TRBV7-2 to TRBJ1-3, with the identity of the D gene unclear. The source is a man aged 18 to 29 in good health. The sequenced DNA is TGTGCCAGCAGCTTAATTCAAGCTGGAAACACCATATATTTT. Its protein reads: CASSLIQAGNTIYF.